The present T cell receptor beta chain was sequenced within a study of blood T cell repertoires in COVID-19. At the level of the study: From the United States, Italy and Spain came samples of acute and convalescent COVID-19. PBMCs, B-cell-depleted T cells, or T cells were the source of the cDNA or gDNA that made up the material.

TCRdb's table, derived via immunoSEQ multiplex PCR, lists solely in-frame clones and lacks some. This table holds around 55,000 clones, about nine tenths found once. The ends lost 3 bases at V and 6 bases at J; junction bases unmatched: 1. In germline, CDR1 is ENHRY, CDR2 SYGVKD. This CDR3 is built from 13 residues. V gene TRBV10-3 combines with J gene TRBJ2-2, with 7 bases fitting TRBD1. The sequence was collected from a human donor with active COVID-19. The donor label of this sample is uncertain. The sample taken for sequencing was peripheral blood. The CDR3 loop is CAISDDRAGELFF. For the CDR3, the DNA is TGTGCCATCAGTGATGACAGGGCCGGGGAGCTGTTTTTT.